This TCR beta chain was captured by sequencing in a study of T cell responses to AZD1222 COVID-19 vaccine. Across the study: Pooled together were second doses at about 4 or about 12 weeks.

Study findings and constraints: The study reported that nearly half of spike-specific TCRs target unmutated variant regions. Two AZD1222 administrations were followed by greater Spike-specific TCR breadth and depth.

On this clone itself: The antigen is undetermined.

Only in-frame clones appear in the TCRdb table, and some are missing; sequencing was by immunoSEQ multiplex PCR. Of 130,000 or so clones detected, around 90% appear once; the ten largest clones hold 2.5% to 3.5%. The germline CDR1 and CDR2 sequences are LGHDT and YNNKEL (reference sequence). The V end lost 2 bases, the J end lost 4 bases, and 17 bases lay between the germline ends. This CDR3 has 16 amino acids. The chain uses TRBV3-1 (or the pseudogene TRBV3-2) and TRBJ1-2, with a tentative D call TRBD1 (6 bases). This clonotype originated in an adult in good health. Source: peripheral blood, taken on day 0 of AZD1222 vaccination. The CDR3 sequence is CASSQNTRGTTYGYTF. The CDR3 nucleotides read TGTGCCAGCAGCCAAAACACAAGGGGGACTACCTATGGCTACACCTTC.